The rows below give T cell receptor beta chains drawn from one sample of a study of T cells in Graves' hyperthyroidism and ophthalmopathy. MiXCR was run by TCRdb on the multiplex PCR reads, yielding one entry per CDR3 protein. Altogether 500,000 to 600,000 distinct CDR3 sequences are present, 16% being singletons, with the ten largest covering around a sixth. Sequencing was done on a sample of blood. These receptors all come from a woman aged 18 to 35 with Graves' hyperthyroidism. CDR3s include the opening cysteine and the closing phenylalanine or tryptophan. A D gene is named only where the DNA matches it firmly. The size entry is marked missing in some rows and otherwise reads once, few, many or a size class.

TRBV20-1	TRBJ2-7	TRBD1	14	many	TGCAGTGCTGCCTACAGGGGGACGGCCTACGAGCAGTACTTC	CSAAYRGTAYEQYF
TRBV2	TRBJ1-3	TRBD1	17	few	TGTGCCAGCGGCCGGGACAGAGTGAAAAGCTCTGGAAACACCATATATTTT	CASGRDRVKSSGNTIYF
TRBV6-2/TRBV6-3	TRBJ2-3	-	14	-	TGTGCCAGCAGCGAGCCGGGGGCCCAAGATACGCAGTATTTT	CASSEPGAQDTQYF
TRBV7-9	TRBJ2-1	-	12	-	TGTGCCAGCAGCCCACAGGGCCATGAGCAGTTCTTC	CASSPQGHEQFF
TRBV14	TRBJ2-1	-	14	-	TGTGCCAGCAGCCAAGGGGGCCCTCGGAATGAGCAGTTCTTC	CASSQGGPRNEQFF
TRBV10-1	TRBJ2-1	TRBD2	14	few	TGCGCCAGCAGTGGTAAGCGGGAGGCCGATGAGCAGTTCTTC	CASSGKREADEQFF
TRBV12-3/TRBV12-4	TRBJ1-5	-	14	many	TGTGCCAGCAGTACAGGGTTTAGAGGCCAGCCCCAGCATTTT	CASSTGFRGQPQHF
TRBV7-8	TRBJ2-7	TRBD1	17	-	TGTGCCAGCAGCTTGTTAGGGGTGGACAGGGTGGACTACGAGCAGTACTTC	CASSLLGVDRVDYEQYF
TRBV20-1	TRBJ2-7	-	16	few	TGCAGTGCTAGAGAGGGCAGCCTAACTTTATCCTACGAGCAGTACTTC	CSAREGSLTLSYEQYF
TRBV7-2	TRBJ2-7	-	13	many	TGTGCCAGCAGCATCGGACACTCCTACGAGCAGTACTTC	CASSIGHSYEQYF
TRBV5-1	TRBJ2-7	TRBD1	14	many	TGCGCCAGCAGCTTGGTTACAGGGGGGTACGAGCAGTACTTC	CASSLVTGGYEQYF
TRBV16	TRBJ2-7	-	15	many	TGTGCCAGCAGCCAAGGTCTGGGGAGCTCCTACGAGCAGTACTTC	CASSQGLGSSYEQYF
TRBV12-3/TRBV12-4	TRBJ1-6	-	15	many	TGTGCCAGCAGTTTACGACAGACTTATAATTCACCCCTCCACTTT	CASSLRQTYNSPLHF
TRBV5-6	TRBJ2-7	TRBD2	13	-	TGTGCCAGCAGCCGGGACTACAACAATGAGCAGTACTTC	CASSRDYNNEQYF
TRBV28	TRBJ1-2	-	13	few	TGTGCCAGCAGTCTCCAGGGACGCTATGGCTACACCTTC	CASSLQGRYGYTF
TRBV10-1	TRBJ2-3	TRBD2	16	-	TGCGCCAGCAGTGCGGTTGGCGGGGGGGATGCAGATACGCAGTATTTT	CASSAVGGGDADTQYF
TRBV28	TRBJ2-1	-	14	many	TGTGCCAGCAGTTTATACGGTTACAACAATGAGCAGTTCTTC	CASSLYGYNNEQFF
TRBV9	TRBJ2-5	TRBD2	16	-	TGTGCCAGCAGCGTAGCTATGGGACTAGCGGAAGAGACCCAGTACTTC	CASSVAMGLAEETQYF
TRBV2	TRBJ2-4	TRBD2	14	many	TGTGCCAGCAGTGAATCTAGCGGGGTAAACATTCAGTACTTC	CASSESSGVNIQYF
TRBV30	TRBJ2-4	-	10	many	TGTGCCTGGAGTGGCAACATTCAGTACTTC	CAWSGNIQYF
TRBV20-1	TRBJ2-1	-	13	-	TGCAGTCCCCTTTCGGGGGCATACAATGAGCAGTTCTTC	CSPLSGAYNEQFF
TRBV3-1	TRBJ2-7	TRBD1	16	many	TGTGCCAGCAGCCAAGATTCGTCTTGGGACAGCTACGAGCAGTACTTC	CASSQDSSWDSYEQYF
TRBV9	TRBJ2-1	-	15	-	TGTGCCAGCAGTTCTCTGAGGAGGTCCTACAATGAGCAGTTCTTC	CASSSLRRSYNEQFF
TRBV5-1	TRBJ1-2	-	13	many	TGCGCCAGCAGCATAGGACAGTCCTATGGCTACACCTTC	CASSIGQSYGYTF
TRBV5-1	TRBJ1-4	-	13	few	TGCGCCAGCAGCGGGATCGCTAATGAAAAACTGTTTTTT	CASSGIANEKLFF
TRBV7-8	TRBJ1-4	TRBD1	16	few	TGTGCCAGCAGCCCAGGGACAGGTGGACTTAATGAAAAACTGTTTTTT	CASSPGTGGLNEKLFF